Shown below are 21 T cell receptor beta chains from a single sample sequenced in a study of T cells in localized non-small cell lung cancer. Repertoires were generated with immunoSEQ multiplex PCR, while TCRdb's copy carries only in-frame clones and drops some. The table includes fewer than 30,000 clones, about nine tenths detected once. This material consisted of peripheral blood, taken before any cancer treatment. All receptors come from a female donor of 60 years or more with stage II squamous cell lung carcinoma.

This chain connects TRBV7-2 to TRBJ1-1, with D possibly TRBD1 on 5 matching bases. V gave up 5 bases and J gave up 0 bases, with 10 bases separating them. From germline, CDR1 is SGHTA and CDR2 FQGNSA. The CDR3 length is 14 residues. CDR3 region: CASSKGRLNTEAFF. The CDR3 DNA follows: TGTGCCAGCAGCAAGGGACGGTTGAACACTGAAGCTTTCTTT.

The chain couples TRBV4-3 to TRBJ2-5; the D gene is possibly TRBD1 (6 bases). TRBJ2-7 matches the DNA end more closely, so the J call is doubtful. Germline V gene lookup returns CDR1 LGHNA and CDR2 YSLEER. The CDR3 is made up of 11 amino acids. This chain's CDR3 is CASSRGYEQYF. The CDR3 DNA follows: TGCGCCAGCAGCAGGGGGTACGAGCAGTACTTC.

The CDR3 spells CASRSRDSPVDTEAFF. For the CDR3, the DNA is TGCGCCAGCAGGTCCCGGGACAGCCCCGTTGACACTGAAGCTTTCTTT. The rearrangement joins TRBV5-1 to TRBJ1-1; 7 nucleotides match TRBD1. The junction had 13 bases not matched to a gene; V was cut back by 5 bases and J by 3 bases. The CDR3 loop spans 16 amino acids. Germline V lookup: CDR1 SGHRS, CDR2 YFSETQ.

The genes are TRBV9 and TRBJ1-2, with TRBD1 matching 8 bases. The germline V gene has CDR1 SGDLS and CDR2 YYNGEE. The V segment lost 4 bases and the J segment 6 bases; nucleotides outside the gene matches: 8. The CDR3 has 14 amino acids. CDR3 sequence: CASSQTGDLDGYTF. The CDR3 DNA sequence: TGTGCCAGCAGCCAGACAGGGGATCTCGATGGCTACACCTTC. The full variable domain, completed using reference TRBV9 and TRBJ1-2, is DSGVTQTPKHLITATGQRVTLRCSPRSGDLSVYWYQQSLDQGLQFLIQYYNGEERAKGNILERFSAQQFPDLHSELNLSSLELGDSALYFCASSQTGDLDGYTFGSGTRLTVV.

The chain joins TRBV10-1 to TRBJ1-1; D not resolved. Germline V lookup: CDR1 WNHNN, CDR2 SYGVQD (reference sequence). CDR3 size: 12 residues. V gave up 2 bases and J gave up 4 bases, with 5 bases separating them. The CDR3 protein is CASSEVGTEAFF. CDR3 coding DNA: TGCGCCAGCAGTGAGGTTGGCACTGAAGCTTTCTTT.

The genes are TRBV2 and TRBJ2-7, with 7 bases aligning to TRBD1. The CDR3 sequence is 14 residues long. With V trimmed by 6 bases and J by 6 bases, 11 bases remained unmatched. Germline V lookup: CDR1 SNHLY, CDR2 FYNNEI. The CDR3 spells CASRPTGTAFEQYF. CDR3 bases: TGTGCCAGCAGGCCCACCGGGACAGCTTTCGAGCAGTACTTC.

The chain is built from TRBV18 and TRBJ1-1; unclear D gene. V was trimmed by 3 bases and J by 4 bases, leaving 15 bases between them. The germline CDR1 and CDR2 sequences are KGHSH and LQKENI. The CDR3 spans 15 residues. The CDR3 protein is CASSPPGGLGTEAFF. The CDR3 DNA reads as TGTGCCAGCTCACCCCCAGGAGGGCTTGGCACTGAAGCTTTCTTT.

CDR3 in DNA: TGTGCCAGCAGTTTGGCCGGGGAGCTGTTTTTT. It is translated as CASSLAGELFF. V gene TRBV27 combines with J gene TRBJ2-2; D is unclear. V lost 3 bases and J 6 bases, leaving 2 bases between the germline ends. Germline CDR1 reads MNHEY; CDR2 reads SMNVEV (reference sequence). CDR3 length: 11 amino acids.

V is TRBV27 and J is TRBJ1-5; no clear D. Germline V gene lookup returns CDR1 MNHEY and CDR2 SMNVEV (reference sequence). V was cut by 8 bases and J by 0 bases, with 14 bases left in between. The CDR3 sequence is 15 residues long. CDR3: CASRLKIDSNQPQHF. Here the CDR3 DNA reads TGTGCCAGCCGACTAAAGATTGATAGCAATCAGCCCCAGCATTTT.

The chain recombines TRBV5-4 with TRBJ2-7; 9 positions agree with TRBD2. The CDR3 spans 14 residues. The germline CDR1 and CDR2 sequences are SGHNT and YYREEE (reference sequence). J lost 12 bases, V lost 5 bases, and 15 bases had no gene match. The CDR3 bases are TGTGCCAGCAGTCCAAAAGCCAGGCGGGAGGGGGGGTACTTC. Residues: CASSPKARREGGYF. Using reference TRBV5-4 and TRBJ2-7 for the parts outside the CDR3, the full variable domain is ETGVTQSPTHLIKTRGQQVTLRCSSQSGHNTVSWYQQALGQGPQFIFQYYREEENGRGNFPPRFSGLQFPNYSSELNVNALELDDSALYLCASSPKARREGGYFGPGTRLTVT.

V gene TRBV5-4 combines with J gene TRBJ1-2; D call uncertain. This CDR3 has 14 residues. Trimming stripped 0 bases from V and 6 bases from J, with 12 bases between. In germline, CDR1 is SGHNT, CDR2 YYREEE (reference sequence). The CDR3 DNA reads TGTGCCAGCAGCTTGGAAGTCCCCGGGGATGGCTACACCTTC. Translation: CASSLEVPGDGYTF. The variable domain in full, completed from reference TRBV5-4 and TRBJ1-2, reads ETGVTQSPTHLIKTRGQQVTLRCSSQSGHNTVSWYQQALGQGPQFIFQYYREEENGRGNFPPRFSGLQFPNYSSELNVNALELDDSALYLCASSLEVPGDGYTFGSGTRLTVV.

The chain carries TRBV6-1 and TRBJ2-3, with 9 bases aligning to TRBD2. Trimming at V came to 7 bases and at J to 9 bases, leaving 11 bases not matched to a gene. The CDR3 has 14 residues. Germline V gene sequence: CDR1 MNHNS, CDR2 SASEGT. CDR3 in amino acids: CASKGASGVMTQYF. The CDR3 DNA sequence: TGTGCCAGCAAAGGAGCTAGCGGGGTCATGACGCAGTATTTT.

The chain links TRBV29-1 to TRBJ2-3; 8 nucleotides align to TRBD1. This CDR3 is built from 13 residues. The germline gives CDR1 SQVTM, CDR2 ANQGSEA. The J segment lost 2 bases and the V segment lost 5 bases, leaving 3 bases of the junction unmatched. In DNA, the CDR3 is TGCAGCGTTCCGGGACAGGTCACAGATACGCAGTATTTT. Residues: CSVPGQVTDTQYF.

The V call is TRBV19, the J call TRBJ2-1; 11 positions match TRBD2. Germline assignment: CDR1 LNHDA and CDR2 SQIVND (reference sequence). V trimming: 5 bases; J trimming: 3 bases; junction bases outside the gene matches: 15. The length of the CDR3 is 19 residues. The CDR3 coding sequence is TGTGCCAGTAGTCGCGGAGGCCAACTAGCGGGAGTTCACTACAATGAGCAGTTCTTC. Translated, it gives CASSRGGQLAGVHYNEQFF. The full variable domain, in which reference TRBV19 and TRBJ2-1 provide the parts outside the CDR3, is DGGITQSPKYLFRKEGQNVTLSCEQNLNHDAMYWYRQDPGQGLRLIYYSQIVNDFQKGDIAEGYSVSREKKESFPLTVTSAQKNPTAFYLCASSRGGQLAGVHYNEQFFGPGTRLTVL.

The chain carries TRBV18 and TRBJ2-5; D call uncertain. This CDR3 is built from 14 residues. The V and J ends lost 0 bases and 1 base respectively, with 6 bases between them. Germline V gene sequence: CDR1 KGHSH, CDR2 LQKENI. This chain's CDR3 is CASSPPVVQETQYF. The CDR3 DNA follows: TGTGCCAGCTCACCACCGGTGGTCCAAGAGACCCAGTACTTC.

The chain carries TRBV9 and TRBJ2-2; TRBD1 matches 8 bases. The CDR3 consists of 16 residues. Trimming removed 1 base from V and 2 bases from J; junction bases left unmatched: 4. The germline gives CDR1 SGDLS, CDR2 YYNGEE. DNA of the CDR3: TGTGCCAGCAGCGTATACGGACAGGGAAACACCGGGGAGCTGTTTTTT. Its translation is CASSVYGQGNTGELFF.

This clone has only a few counts. The chain couples TRBV5-6 to TRBJ1-6, with D uncertain. The V end was cut by 5 bases, the J end by 7 bases, with 4 bases between. The CDR3 consists of 11 residues. Germline loops: CDR1 SGHDT, CDR2 YYEEEE. Written as DNA, the CDR3 is TGTGCCAGCAGTTACAATTCACCCCTCCACTTT. Its protein is CASSYNSPLHF.

The chain has TRBV27 and TRBJ2-7, with D tentatively TRBD2 (8 bases). The length of the CDR3 is 16 residues. V lost 5 bases and J 1 base, leaving 18 bases between the germline ends. Germline values: CDR1 MNHEY, CDR2 SMNVEV (reference sequence). In DNA, the CDR3 is TGTGCCAGCAGTCCGTCGGGAGGGGGCAAATCCTACGAGCAGTACTTC. Translation gives CASSPSGGGKSYEQYF.

The CDR3 spells CASSMTASSYEQYF. The CDR3 DNA sequence: TGTGCCAGTAGTATGACGGCCAGCTCCTACGAGCAGTACTTC. This chain connects TRBV19 to TRBJ2-7, with D unclear. The CDR3 has 14 residues. Germline V lookup: CDR1 LNHDA, CDR2 SQIVND (reference sequence). Trimming cost V 3 bases and J 0 bases, with 9 bases left between them.

The chain links TRBV11-2 to TRBJ1-4; unclear D gene. CDR3 length: 14 amino acids. Germline V gives CDR1 SGHAT, CDR2 FQNNGV. Trimming removed 5 bases at V and 7 bases at J, with 14 bases between. The CDR3 spells CASSARVQSEKLFF. The CDR3 coding sequence is TGTGCCAGCAGCGCGAGGGTACAAAGTGAAAAACTGTTTTTT.

V usage is TRBV5-5 and J usage is TRBJ1-4; D unclear. This CDR3 spans 14 amino acids. V was cut by 0 bases and J by 6 bases, with 9 bases left in between. The germline gives CDR1 SGHKS, CDR2 YYEKEE (reference sequence). The DNA of the CDR3 is TGTGCCAGCAGCTTGGGGGGATCGGATGAAAAACTGTTTTTT. This gives the protein CASSLGGSDEKLFF.